Listed below are T cell receptor beta chains from one sample, sequenced in a study of T cell changes during pregnancy in multiple sclerosis. The data were produced by immunoSEQ multiplex PCR, yet TCRdb's version contains in-frame clones alone and is incomplete. The sample lists about 81,000 clones, just over 90% seen once, with 1.3% to 1.5% in the top ten. The input for sequencing was peripheral blood, taken in the third trimester of pregnancy. These TCRs come from a female donor in good health, enrolled as a control in a pregnancy study. The CDR3 runs from the conserved cysteine through the conserved F or W. D genes are given only for firm matches. Only some rows state a clone size, as once, few, many or a class for expanded clones.

J | size | length | V | D | CDR3 | DNA
TRBJ2-7 | . | 13 | TRBV2 | . | CASSQEVTYEQYF | TGTGCCAGCAGTCAGGAAGTCACCTACGAGCAGTACTTC
TRBJ2-3 | . | 15 | TRBV27 | TRBD2 | CASSPGTTTKDTQYF | TGTGCCAGCAGTCCCGGGACTACCACTAAGGATACGCAGTATTTT
TRBJ2-7 | . | 13 | TRBV28 | . | CASSLPTPYEQYF | TGTGCCAGCAGTTTGCCTACCCCCTACGAGCAGTACTTC
TRBJ1-5 | once | 13 | TRBV19 | . | CASSMGGDRAQHF | TGTGCCAGTAGTATGGGAGGTGATAGGGCCCAGCATTTT
TRBJ2-1 | . | 11 | TRBV28 | TRBD2 | CASTGLAEQFF | TGTGCCAGCACGGGACTAGCAGAGCAGTTCTTC
TRBJ2-1 | . | 16 | TRBV5-6 | TRBD1 | CASSSIQGSPYNEQFF | TGTGCCAGCAGCAGTATACAGGGGAGCCCCTACAATGAGCAGTTCTTC
TRBJ1-5 | . | 15 | TRBV2 | TRBD1 | CASSEREGGGQPQHF | TGTGCCAGCAGTGAACGTGAAGGGGGCGGGCAGCCCCAGCATTTT
TRBJ1-1 | . | 15 | TRBV4-1 | . | CASSQIGGGGARAFF | TGCGCCAGCAGCCAAATCGGCGGGGGTGGGGCTAGAGCTTTCTTT
TRBJ2-3 | . | 15 | TRBV5-6 | TRBD1 | CASSTRQGAQDTQYF | TGTGCCAGCAGCACCCGACAGGGGGCCCAAGATACGCAGTATTTT
TRBJ2-1 | once | 15 | TRBV30 | TRBD2 | CAWNSGLAGSGEQFF | TGTGCCTGGAATAGTGGACTAGCGGGATCGGGCGAGCAGTTCTTC
TRBJ1-2 | once | 13 | TRBV7-9 | TRBD1 | CASSHDRERGYTF | TGTGCCAGCAGTCACGACAGGGAGCGGGGCTACACCTTC
TRBJ2-7 | . | 15 | TRBV6-5 | . | CASRRGSSRSYEQYF | TGTGCCAGCCGACGAGGGAGTTCCCGCTCCTACGAGCAGTACTTC
TRBJ1-5 | . | 15 | TRBV6-1 | . | CASSKGTFSNQPQHF | TGTGCCAGCAGTAAGGGGACTTTTAGCAATCAGCCCCAGCATTTT
TRBJ2-1 | . | 19 | TRBV19 | TRBD2 | CASSIFAGLAEGMWHEQFF | TGTGCCAGTAGTATATTCGCGGGACTAGCGGAAGGTATGTGGCATGAGCAGTTCTTC
TRBJ2-7 | . | 15 | TRBV7-9 | TRBD2 | CASTHSGAGGAEQYF | TGTGCCAGCACCCACTCGGGAGCGGGAGGGGCCGAGCAGTACTTC
TRBJ1-1 | once | 14 | TRBV2 | . | CASSEALGRLEAFF | TGTGCCAGCAGTGAAGCGCTTGGCAGGCTTGAAGCTTTCTTT
TRBJ1-2 | . | 13 | TRBV6-1 | . | CASSSDRSYGYTF | TGTGCCAGCAGTTCAGACAGGAGCTATGGCTACACCTTC